Listed here is a single T cell receptor (beta chain). What it binds is unknown. Genomic DNA belonging to each subset was distributed in equal measure over several immunoSEQ plates. Each sorted subset replicate got 200 ng genomic DNA, about 33,000 genomes. The method was immunoSEQ multiplex PCR; TCRdb's version includes in-frame clones alone and lacks a portion of them. Of approximately 980,000 clones detected, more than 75% appear once; the ten largest clones hold about 1.5%. This CDR3 region has 11 residues. The sample originates from a study of shared clonotypes between healthy human individuals. Whole-study findings and limits: Large sequencing depth failed to make sorted-subset sequencing complete, rarefaction showed.

The receptor comes from a young man in good health. The sequencing input was memory CD4+ T cells sorted from blood. The subset: CD45RA-negative fraction. The rearrangement joins TRBV21-1 to TRBJ2-6; TRBD1 is taken as the D call from the table, unchecked against the DNA. TRBV21-1 is marked as a pseudogene. The CDR3 DNA reads as TGTGCCAGACTAAGGGGCAACGTCCTGACTTTC. This codes for CARLRGNVLTF.